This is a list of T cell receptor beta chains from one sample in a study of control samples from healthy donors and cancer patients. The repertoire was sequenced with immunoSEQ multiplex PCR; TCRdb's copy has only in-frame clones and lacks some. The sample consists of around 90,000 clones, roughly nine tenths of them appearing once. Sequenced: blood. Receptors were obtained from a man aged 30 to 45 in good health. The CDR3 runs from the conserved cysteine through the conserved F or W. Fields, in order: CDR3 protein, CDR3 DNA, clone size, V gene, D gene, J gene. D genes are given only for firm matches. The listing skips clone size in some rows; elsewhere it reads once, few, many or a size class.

cdr3_aa: CASSVSSGAGNTIYF
cdr3_nt: TGTGCCAGCTCCGTTTCTTCAGGGGCTGGAAACACCATATATTTT
clone_size: NA
v_call: TRBV27
d_call: NA
j_call: TRBJ1-3

cdr3_aa: CASSLAGAGYEQFF
cdr3_nt: TGTGCCAGCAGTTTGGCGGGGGCCGGCTATGAGCAGTTCTTC
clone_size: NA
v_call: TRBV27
d_call: NA
j_call: TRBJ2-1

cdr3_aa: CAWSAQAEAFF
cdr3_nt: TGTGCCTGGAGTGCCCAAGCTGAAGCTTTCTTT
clone_size: NA
v_call: TRBV30
d_call: NA
j_call: TRBJ1-1

cdr3_aa: CASSPGRGTQYF
cdr3_nt: TGTGCCAGCAGCCCCGGTCGAGGGACCCAGTACTTC
clone_size: few
v_call: TRBV7-2
d_call: NA
j_call: TRBJ2-5

cdr3_aa: CASSWRGQGQNIQYF
cdr3_nt: TGTGCCAGCAGCTGGAGGGGACAGGGTCAAAACATTCAGTACTTC
clone_size: NA
v_call: TRBV5-6
d_call: TRBD1
j_call: TRBJ2-4

cdr3_aa: CATSPGQGVKNIQYF
cdr3_nt: TGTGCCACCAGCCCGGGACAGGGGGTTAAAAACATTCAGTACTTC
clone_size: NA
v_call: TRBV24-1
d_call: TRBD1
j_call: TRBJ2-4

cdr3_aa: CASSAGGAASGNTIYF
cdr3_nt: TGTGCCAGCAGCGCGGGAGGCGCCGCCTCTGGAAACACCATATATTTT
clone_size: NA
v_call: TRBV7-2
d_call: NA
j_call: TRBJ1-3

cdr3_aa: CASSRGGSGGPANTGELFF
cdr3_nt: TGCGCCAGCAGCCGGGGGGGGAGCGGGGGGCCTGCGAACACCGGGGAGCTGTTTTTT
clone_size: NA
v_call: TRBV4-1
d_call: TRBD2
j_call: TRBJ2-2

cdr3_aa: CASSLRGQGNTEAFF
cdr3_nt: TGTGCCAGCAGCTTAAGAGGACAGGGGAACACTGAAGCTTTCTTT
clone_size: NA
v_call: TRBV7-3
d_call: TRBD1
j_call: TRBJ1-1

cdr3_aa: CATSDLPGDGYTF
cdr3_nt: TGTGCCACCAGTGACCTCCCAGGGGATGGCTACACCTTC
clone_size: NA
v_call: TRBV24-1
d_call: NA
j_call: TRBJ1-2

cdr3_aa: CASSFDSLTQYF
cdr3_nt: TGTGCCAGCAGCTTTGACAGCCTCACCCAGTACTTC
clone_size: NA
v_call: TRBV27
d_call: NA
j_call: TRBJ2-5

cdr3_aa: CASSQDDLRSYEQYF
cdr3_nt: TGTGCCAGCAGTCAGGACGACTTAAGGTCCTACGAGCAGTACTTC
clone_size: NA
v_call: TRBV25-1
d_call: NA
j_call: TRBJ2-7

cdr3_aa: CASSLRENTEAFF
cdr3_nt: TGTGCCAGCAGTTTAAGAGAAAACACTGAAGCTTTCTTT
clone_size: NA
v_call: TRBV27
d_call: NA
j_call: TRBJ1-1

cdr3_aa: CAWSGSSAGNQPQHF
cdr3_nt: TGTGCCTGGAGTGGCTCATCGGCGGGCAATCAGCCCCAGCATTTT
clone_size: NA
v_call: TRBV30
d_call: NA
j_call: TRBJ1-5

cdr3_aa: CASSDFGYEQYF
cdr3_nt: TGTGCCAGCAGCGATTTTGGGTACGAGCAGTACTTC
clone_size: NA
v_call: TRBV7-9
d_call: NA
j_call: TRBJ2-7

cdr3_aa: CASSRGTGGDYGYTF
cdr3_nt: TGTGCCAGCAGTCGGGGGACAGGGGGCGACTATGGCTACACCTTC
clone_size: NA
v_call: TRBV7-9
d_call: TRBD1
j_call: TRBJ1-2

cdr3_aa: CASSSGYGYTF
cdr3_nt: TGTGCCAGCAGCTCAGGGTATGGCTACACCTTC
clone_size: NA
v_call: TRBV7-2
d_call: NA
j_call: TRBJ1-2

cdr3_aa: CASSIAGQGRSYNEQFF
cdr3_nt: TGTGCCAGTAGTATAGCCGGTCAGGGGAGGTCCTACAATGAGCAGTTCTTC
clone_size: NA
v_call: TRBV19
d_call: NA
j_call: TRBJ2-1

cdr3_aa: CAWTSGFEQFF
cdr3_nt: TGTGCCTGGACCAGCGGGTTCGAGCAGTTCTTC
clone_size: once
v_call: TRBV30
d_call: NA
j_call: TRBJ2-1